This T cell receptor (beta chain) was profiled in a study of T cells in Graves' hyperthyroidism and ophthalmopathy. Study observations and caveats: The majority of expanded thyroid clonotypes above 0.001 also appeared in blood. Progression to ophthalmopathy was predicted a median of 6.5 months early.

This CDR3 contains 14 residues. Germline CDR1 LNHDA, CDR2 SQIVND (reference sequence). V was cut by 3 bases and J by 5 bases, with 11 bases left in between. Stable Graves' hyperthyroidism meant no ophthalmopathy progression within 18 months. PBMCs came from 10 ml fresh peripheral blood. TCR beta CDR3 regions were amplified from RNA transcripts. During a first-round RT-PCR of the TCR CDR3, the HTBI primer set was used. Using its own MiXCR run on the multiplex PCR reads, TCRdb lists one record per CDR3 protein. Among 300,000 to 400,000 distinct CDR3 sequences listed, roughly 13% were seen once. This clonotype showed up just a few times. The antigen remains unidentified.

Material: blood. The rearrangement joins TRBV19 to TRBJ2-1; D is unresolved. The TCR was taken from a young woman with Graves' hyperthyroidism. The CDR3 nucleotides are TGTGCCAGTAGTATCGTAGGCGCTAACAATGAGCAGTTCTTC. This sequence encodes CASSIVGANNEQFF.